These 6 T cell receptor beta chains originate from one sample sequenced in a study of CD8 T cells in Susac syndrome. Random hexamers primed reverse transcription of roughly 0.45 to 1 ug RNA. TCRdb itself ran the immunoSEQ multiplex PCR reads through MiXCR, one entry per CDR3 protein. The sample records about 100,000 distinct CDR3 sequences, 95% being singletons. The sample comprised CD8+ T cells from PBMCs. Every receptor here comes from a human donor with Susac syndrome.

The chain couples TRBV2 to TRBJ2-3, with no clear D. The CDR3 loop spans 12 amino acids. V lost 4 bases, J lost 3 bases, and 5 bases lay in between. The germline V gene encodes CDR1 SNHLY and CDR2 FYNNEI. The CDR3 DNA follows: TGTGCCAGCAGTGGGTGGACAGATACGCAGTATTTT. It encodes CASSGWTDTQYF. Filled out from reference TRBV2 and TRBJ2-3, the complete variable domain reads EPEVTQTPSHQVTQMGQEVILRCVPISNHLYFYWYRQILGQKVEFLVSFYNNEISEKSEIFDDQFSVERPDGSNFTLKIRSTKLEDSAMYFCASSGWTDTQYFGPGTRLTVL.

The genes are TRBV4-1 and TRBJ2-1; D is undetermined. CDR3 length: 15 residues. CDR1 is MGHRA and CDR2 is YSYEKL in the germline V gene. V lost 3 bases to trimming and J lost 2 bases, with 11 bases between them. In DNA, the CDR3 is TGCGCCAGCAGCCAGTTTCATGAGGCCTACAATGAGCAGTTCTTC. Its protein is CASSQFHEAYNEQFF.

This chain connects TRBV25-1 to TRBJ2-5, with D perhaps matching TRBD1 or TRBD2 (6 bases each). The CDR3 extends over 12 amino acids. The germline V gene encodes CDR1 MGHDK and CDR2 SYGVNS. Between the trimmed V and J ends, which lost 6 bases and 7 bases, there was a span of 12 bases. The CDR3 region is CASSPGAGTQYF. CDR3 DNA: TGTGCCAGCAGCCCGGGGGCCGGGACCCAGTACTTC.

This clonotype is judged medium-sized. An end of the junction does not agree with germline; a read error may underlie this. The chain links TRBV3-1 to TRBJ1-2; D unclear. The germline V gene encodes CDR1 LGHDT and CDR2 YNNKEL (reference sequence). This CDR3 has 11 amino acids. CDR3 coding DNA: TGTGCCAGCAGCCCTGGGCCGAGCTTGGCCTTC. This codes for CASSPGPSLAF.

V gene TRBV19 combines with J gene TRBJ2-1; 8 bases map to TRBD2. Per the germline V gene, CDR1 is LNHDA and CDR2 is SQIVND (reference sequence). Trimming cost V 5 bases and J 0 bases; bases outside gene matches: 0. This CDR3 comprises 14 residues. The CDR3 nucleotides read TGTGCCAGTAGTCTAGCGGGCTCCTACAATGAGCAGTTCTTC. Encoded protein: CASSLAGSYNEQFF.

The V call is TRBV27, the J call TRBJ2-1, with TRBD1 matching over 9 bases. J lost 3 bases, V lost 4 bases, and 4 bases had no gene match. The CDR3 length is 15 residues. Germline assignment: CDR1 MNHEY and CDR2 SMNVEV (reference sequence). The CDR3 DNA sequence: TGTGCCAGCAGTTCCCGGGACAGGGTCTACAATGAGCAGTTCTTC. It codes for CASSSRDRVYNEQFF.